What follows is one T cell receptor beta chain and its context. As yet, its antigen is unknown. This entry comes from a study of cytomegalovirus exposure and HLA in healthy donors. In germline, CDR1 is SGHRS, CDR2 YFSETQ. V was shortened by 4 bases and J by 4 bases, with 15 bases between the two germline ends. CDR3 length: 15 residues. Study-level points and caveats: Confirmation in vitro established that a few CMV-associated chains were specific for CMV antigens. Generally TCR sequences proved uncommon, though certain public TCRs appeared in numerous donors. Within the data, a cluster of highly shared sequence variants was likely a sequencing artifact. Later, an analysis showed that TCR beta chains associated with HLA were more clonally expanded than others that were equally common.

It was with 60 Vbeta and 13 Jbeta primers that the PCR ran. This table comes from immunoSEQ multiplex PCR, and its TCRdb copy is limited to in-frame clones, with some not included. Here the sample spans about 43,000 clones, approximately 80% being singletons. The material sequenced was PBMCs. V and J are TRBV5-1 and TRBJ2-1, with a possible D match to TRBD1 (5 bases). This receptor was obtained from a man younger than 40 in good health and CMV-seronegative. The CDR3 here is CASSTTDSQYNEQFF. CDR3 nucleotide sequence: TGCGCCAGCAGCACAACCGACAGCCAGTACAATGAGCAGTTCTTC.